This T cell receptor (beta chain) was identified during a study of patients and donors after allogeneic stem cell transplantation. TCRdb reprocessed the RT-PCR reads via MiXCR and lists one record per CDR3 protein. The sample lists around 200,000 distinct CDR3 sequences; 38% were seen once. CDR1 and CDR2 (germline): LGHDT, YNNKEL (reference sequence). V dropped 0 bases and J dropped 6 bases, with 8 bases sitting between them. This CDR3 has 14 residues. This chain uses TRBV3-1 with TRBJ1-4; D may be TRBD1 (5 bases). This TCR was sampled from a human donor who was either an allogeneic HSCT recipient or a stem cell or donor lymphocyte infusion donor (not recorded which). It is not recorded whose cells these are; they may come from a transplant donor. What was sequenced was blood, either unsorted or a sorted T cell fraction (not recorded which). CDR3 region: CASSQDGGDEKLFF. The CDR3 DNA reads TGTGCCAGCAGCCAAGACGGGGGTGATGAAAAACTGTTTTTT.